Sequencing of this T cell receptor (beta chain) was carried out in a study of blood T cells in healthy people across ages. There were healthy Caucasian individuals from Russia, aged about 6 to 100, serving as donors. The draw of peripheral blood yielded roughly 10 milliliters from each donor. Combining a sample-barcoded 5' primer with a J-beta primer mix, a second PCR ran for about 6 to 11 cycles. TCRdb re-called the 5' RACE reads with MiXCR, one entry per CDR3 protein. The data show some 1.6 million distinct CDR3 sequences, with about 35% seen just once and 10% to 12% held by the top ten. V lost 4 bases to trimming and J lost 3 bases; unmatched junction nucleotides: 8. There are 15 residues in the CDR3. The germline CDR1 and CDR2 sequences are SGDLS and YYNGEE.

Sequencing was done on a sample of blood. This sequence was found in a woman aged 30 to 39 in good health. The rearrangement links TRBV9 to TRBJ1-2, with 8 bases matching TRBD1. The CDR3: CASSPQDRAHYGYTF. The CDR3 DNA reads TGTGCCAGCAGCCCCCAGGACAGGGCCCACTATGGCTACACCTTC.